This T cell receptor (beta chain) derives from a study of shared clonotypes between healthy human individuals. Assay: immunoSEQ multiplex PCR; the TCRdb copy retains only in-frame clones and omits some. This table holds 2 million to 2.5 million clones, over 85% found once. The germline gives CDR1 MDHEN, CDR2 SYDVKM. Trimming removed 5 bases from V and 4 bases from J, with 11 bases in between. The CDR3 totals 13 residues. The sequence came from a man younger than 35 in good health. Some clones in this sample may be carry-over from other donors' samples. Sequenced material: naive CD4+ T cells from PBMCs. Subset of the sample: CD45RA+ positively selected. This rearrangement joins TRBV28 to TRBJ1-1, with no clear D. CDR3 amino acids: CASSPHKSTEAFF. The CDR3 nucleotides are TGTGCCAGCAGTCCCCACAAGAGCACTGAAGCTTTCTTT.